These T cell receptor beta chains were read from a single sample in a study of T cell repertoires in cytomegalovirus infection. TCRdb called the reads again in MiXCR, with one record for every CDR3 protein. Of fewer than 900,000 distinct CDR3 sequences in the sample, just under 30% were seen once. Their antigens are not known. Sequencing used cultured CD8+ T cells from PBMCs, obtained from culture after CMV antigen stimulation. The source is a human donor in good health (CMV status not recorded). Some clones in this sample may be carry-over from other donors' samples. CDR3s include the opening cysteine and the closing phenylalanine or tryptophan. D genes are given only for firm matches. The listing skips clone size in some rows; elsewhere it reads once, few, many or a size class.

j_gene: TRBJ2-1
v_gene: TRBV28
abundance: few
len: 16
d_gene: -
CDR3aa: CASSFSVDYNSDEQFF
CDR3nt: TGTGCCAGCAGTTTTTCTGTGGACTATAATAGCGATGAGCAGTTCTTC

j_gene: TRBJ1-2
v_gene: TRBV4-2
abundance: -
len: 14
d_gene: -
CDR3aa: CASSQGTANYGYTF
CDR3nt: TGTGCCAGCAGCCAAGGGACAGCTAACTATGGCTACACCTTC

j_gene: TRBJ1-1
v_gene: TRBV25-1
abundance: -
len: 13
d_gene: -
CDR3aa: CASSEYMTDEAFF
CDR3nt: TGTGCCAGCAGTGAATATATGACCGATGAGGCTTTCTTT

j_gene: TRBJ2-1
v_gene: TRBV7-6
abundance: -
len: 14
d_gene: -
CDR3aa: CASSRYDGDNEQFF
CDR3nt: TGTGCCAGCAGCCGATATGACGGAGACAATGAGCAGTTCTTC

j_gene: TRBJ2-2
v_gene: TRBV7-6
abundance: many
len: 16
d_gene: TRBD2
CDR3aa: CASSRPGLTNTGELFF
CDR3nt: TGTGCCAGCAGCCGTCCGGGACTAACGAACACCGGGGAGCTGTTTTTT

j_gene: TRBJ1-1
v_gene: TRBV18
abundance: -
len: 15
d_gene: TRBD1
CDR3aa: CASSLRGQGDTEAFF
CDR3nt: TGTGCCAGCTCACTAAGAGGACAGGGGGACACTGAAGCTTTCTTT

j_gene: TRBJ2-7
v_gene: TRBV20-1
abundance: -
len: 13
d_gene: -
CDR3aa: CSARDARDYEQYF
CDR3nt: TGCAGTGCTAGAGATGCCAGGGACTACGAGCAGTACTTC

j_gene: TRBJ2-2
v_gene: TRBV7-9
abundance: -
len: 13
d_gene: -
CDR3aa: CLGQGPNTGELFF
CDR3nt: TGTCTGGGTCAGGGCCCGAACACCGGGGAGCTGTTTTTT

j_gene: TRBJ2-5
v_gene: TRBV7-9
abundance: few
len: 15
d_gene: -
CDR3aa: CASSLEGHLQETQYF
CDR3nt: TGTGCCAGCAGCTTAGAGGGGCATCTCCAAGAGACCCAGTACTTC

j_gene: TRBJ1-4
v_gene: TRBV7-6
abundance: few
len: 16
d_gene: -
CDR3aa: CASTRYRASTNEKLFF
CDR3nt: TGTGCCAGCACCCGTTACAGGGCTTCAACTAATGAAAAACTGTTTTTT

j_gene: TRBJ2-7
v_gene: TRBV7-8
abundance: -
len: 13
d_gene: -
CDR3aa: CASGLEAGQEQYF
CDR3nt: TGTGCCAGCGGCTTAGAGGCAGGGCAGGAGCAGTACTTC

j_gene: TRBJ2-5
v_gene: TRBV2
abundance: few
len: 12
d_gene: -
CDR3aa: CASMSVQETQYF
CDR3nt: TGTGCCAGCATGTCGGTACAAGAGACCCAGTACTTC

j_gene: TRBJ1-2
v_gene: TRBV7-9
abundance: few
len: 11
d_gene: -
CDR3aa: CASSKTGLRTF
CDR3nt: TGTGCCAGCAGCAAGACAGGCCTCCGTACCTTC

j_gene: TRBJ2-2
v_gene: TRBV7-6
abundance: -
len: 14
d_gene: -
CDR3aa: CVSSFGSNTGELFF
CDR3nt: TGTGTCAGCAGCTTTGGCTCCAATACCGGGGAGCTGTTTTTT

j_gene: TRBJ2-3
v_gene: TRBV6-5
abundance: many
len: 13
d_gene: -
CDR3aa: CASTSGSTDTQYF
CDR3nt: TGTGCCAGCACCAGTGGCAGCACAGATACGCAGTATTTT

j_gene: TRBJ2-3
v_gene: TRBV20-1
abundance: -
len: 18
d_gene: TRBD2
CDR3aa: CSAQRRTGGPASTDTQYF
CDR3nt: TGCAGTGCCCAAAGAAGGACGGGGGGTCCCGCCAGCACAGATACGCAGTATTTT

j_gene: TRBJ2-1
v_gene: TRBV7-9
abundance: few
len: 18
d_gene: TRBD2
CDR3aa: CASSHPLYPSGGTYEQFF
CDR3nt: TGTGCCAGCAGCCACCCCCTATATCCTAGCGGGGGGACTTATGAGCAGTTCTTC

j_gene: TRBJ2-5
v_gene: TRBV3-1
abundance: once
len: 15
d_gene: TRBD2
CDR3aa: CASSSAGADQETQYF
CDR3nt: TGTGCCAGCAGCTCAGCGGGGGCCGATCAAGAGACCCAGTACTTC

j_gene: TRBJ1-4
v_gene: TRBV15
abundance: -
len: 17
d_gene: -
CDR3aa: CATSRDGPQTTNEKLFF
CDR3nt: TGTGCCACCAGCAGAGATGGTCCACAAACAACTAATGAAAAACTGTTTTTT

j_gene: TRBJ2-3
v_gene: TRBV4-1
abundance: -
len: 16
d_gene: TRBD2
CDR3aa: CASSQDGGSGTDTQYF
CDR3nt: TGCGCCAGCAGCCAAGACGGGGGGTCAGGTACAGATACGCAGTATTTT

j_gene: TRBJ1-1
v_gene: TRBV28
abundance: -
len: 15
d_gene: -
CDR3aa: CASSLIGGSNTEAFF
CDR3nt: TGTGCCAGCAGTTTGATAGGGGGATCGAACACTGAAGCTTTCTTT

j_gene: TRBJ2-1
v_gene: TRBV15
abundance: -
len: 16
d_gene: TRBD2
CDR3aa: CATSRDRLAGHNEQFF
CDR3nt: TGTGCCACCAGCAGAGACAGACTAGCGGGGCACAATGAGCAGTTCTTC

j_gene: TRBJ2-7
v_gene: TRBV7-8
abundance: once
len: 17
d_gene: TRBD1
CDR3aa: CASSLVPGQGIYDEQYF
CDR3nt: TGTGCCAGCAGCTTAGTCCCGGGACAGGGAATCTACGACGAGCAGTACTTC

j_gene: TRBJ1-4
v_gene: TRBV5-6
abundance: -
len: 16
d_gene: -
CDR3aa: CASSILLGTEHEKLFF
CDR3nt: TGTGCCAGCAGCATCTTACTCGGGACCGAACATGAAAAACTGTTTTTT

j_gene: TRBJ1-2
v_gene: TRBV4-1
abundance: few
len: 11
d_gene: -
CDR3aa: CASSHPGGYTF
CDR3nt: TGCGCCAGCAGCCATCCCGGTGGCTACACCTTC

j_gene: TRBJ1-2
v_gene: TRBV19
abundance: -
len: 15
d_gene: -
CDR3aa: CASTPGRSPNYGYTF
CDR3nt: TGTGCCAGTACCCCAGGACGGAGCCCTAACTATGGCTACACCTTC

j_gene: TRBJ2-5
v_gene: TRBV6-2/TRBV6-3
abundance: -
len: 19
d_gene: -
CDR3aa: CASSYSLVLGGDYQETQYF
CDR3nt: TGTGCCAGCAGTTATAGTCTCGTTTTGGGGGGAGATTACCAAGAGACCCAGTACTTC

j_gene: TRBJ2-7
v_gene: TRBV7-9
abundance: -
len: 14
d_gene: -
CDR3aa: CASSSSGGYLEQYF
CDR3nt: TGTGCCAGCAGCTCTAGTGGAGGGTACCTCGAGCAGTACTTC

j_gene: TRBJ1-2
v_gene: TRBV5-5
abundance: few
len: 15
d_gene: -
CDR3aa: CASSLGTGSSYGYTF
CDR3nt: TGTGCCAGCAGCTTGGGTACAGGGTCGTCCTATGGCTACACCTTC

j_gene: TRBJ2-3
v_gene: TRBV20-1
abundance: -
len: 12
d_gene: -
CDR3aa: CSARDVPDTQYF
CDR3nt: TGCAGTGCTAGAGATGTTCCAGATACGCAGTATTTT

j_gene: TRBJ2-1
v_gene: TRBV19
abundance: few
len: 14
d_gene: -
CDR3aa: CASSLPGINNEQFF
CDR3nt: TGTGCCAGTAGTCTCCCGGGCATTAACAATGAGCAGTTCTTC

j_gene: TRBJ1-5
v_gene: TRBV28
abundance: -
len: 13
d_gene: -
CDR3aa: CASCLRGNQPQHF
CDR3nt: TGTGCCAGCTGTCTCCGGGGAAATCAGCCCCAGCATTTT

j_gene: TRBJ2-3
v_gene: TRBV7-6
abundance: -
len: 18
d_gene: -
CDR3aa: CASSLVSHGATSTDTQYF
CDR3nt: TGTGCCAGCAGCTTAGTTTCTCACGGGGCAACTAGCACAGATACGCAGTATTTT

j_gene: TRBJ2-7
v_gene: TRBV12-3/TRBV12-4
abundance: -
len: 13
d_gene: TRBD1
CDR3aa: CASTFDRGNEQYF
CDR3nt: TGTGCCAGCACCTTCGACAGGGGCAACGAGCAGTACTTC

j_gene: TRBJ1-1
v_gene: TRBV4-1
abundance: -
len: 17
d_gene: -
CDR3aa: CASSQEQSMGLATEAFF
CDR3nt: TGCGCCAGCAGCCAAGAACAGTCTATGGGTCTGGCCACTGAAGCTTTCTTT

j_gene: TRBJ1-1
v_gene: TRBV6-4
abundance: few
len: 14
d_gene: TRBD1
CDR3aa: CASRTGGRGTEAFF
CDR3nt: TGTGCCAGCAGGACAGGGGGTCGGGGGACTGAAGCTTTCTTT

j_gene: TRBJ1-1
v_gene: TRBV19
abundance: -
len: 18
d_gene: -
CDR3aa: CASRAGTLGPDLNTEAFF
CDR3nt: TGTGCCAGTCGAGCCGGGACGCTCGGGCCGGATTTGAACACTGAAGCTTTCTTT

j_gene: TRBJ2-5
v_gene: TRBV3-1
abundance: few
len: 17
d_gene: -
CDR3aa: CASSPTWQETAQETQYF
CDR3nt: TGTGCCAGCAGCCCCACCTGGCAGGAGACAGCCCAAGAGACCCAGTACTTC

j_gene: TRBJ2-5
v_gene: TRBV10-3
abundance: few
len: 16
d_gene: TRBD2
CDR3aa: CAISDPTSGGDETQYF
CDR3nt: TGTGCCATCAGTGACCCGACTAGCGGGGGGGACGAGACCCAGTACTTC

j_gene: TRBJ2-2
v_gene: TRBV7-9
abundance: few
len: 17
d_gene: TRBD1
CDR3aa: CASSSMLQGRDTGELFF
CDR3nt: TGTGCCAGCAGCTCCATGCTACAGGGGCGCGACACCGGGGAGCTGTTTTTT

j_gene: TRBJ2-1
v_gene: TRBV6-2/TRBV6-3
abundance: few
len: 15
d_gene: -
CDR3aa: CASAITSSGYNEQFF
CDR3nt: TGTGCCAGTGCGATCACATCATCCGGGTACAATGAGCAGTTCTTC

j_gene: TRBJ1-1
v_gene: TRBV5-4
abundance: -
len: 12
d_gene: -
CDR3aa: CASSRTGQEAFF
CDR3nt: TGTGCCAGCAGCCGAACAGGGCAGGAAGCTTTCTTT

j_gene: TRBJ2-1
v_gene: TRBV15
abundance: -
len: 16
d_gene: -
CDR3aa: CATSRDRSGFYNEQFF
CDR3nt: TGTGCCACCAGCAGAGATCGGTCAGGTTTCTACAATGAGCAGTTCTTC

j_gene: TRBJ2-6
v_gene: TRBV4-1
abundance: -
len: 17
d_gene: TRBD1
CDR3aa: CASSQMDRSSGANVLTF
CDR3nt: TGCGCCAGCAGCCAAATGGACAGGAGCTCTGGGGCCAACGTCCTGACTTTC

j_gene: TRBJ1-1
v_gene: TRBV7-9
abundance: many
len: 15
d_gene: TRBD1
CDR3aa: CASSTGQGAQTEAFF
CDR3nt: TGTGCCAGCAGCACGGGACAGGGGGCTCAAACTGAAGCTTTCTTT

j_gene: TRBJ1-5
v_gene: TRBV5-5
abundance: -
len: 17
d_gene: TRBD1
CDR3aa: CASSLWEDRYSNQPQHF
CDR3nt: TGTGCCAGCAGCCTATGGGAGGACAGGTATAGCAATCAGCCCCAGCATTTT

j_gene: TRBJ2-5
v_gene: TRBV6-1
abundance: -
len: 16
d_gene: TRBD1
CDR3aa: CASSGPTGVDRETQYF
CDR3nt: TGTGCCAGCAGTGGACCGACAGGGGTTGACCGAGAGACCCAGTACTTC

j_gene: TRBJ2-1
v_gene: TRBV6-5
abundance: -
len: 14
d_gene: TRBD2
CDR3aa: CASSSTLAVDEQFF
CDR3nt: TGTGCCAGCAGCTCAACACTAGCGGTCGATGAGCAGTTCTTC